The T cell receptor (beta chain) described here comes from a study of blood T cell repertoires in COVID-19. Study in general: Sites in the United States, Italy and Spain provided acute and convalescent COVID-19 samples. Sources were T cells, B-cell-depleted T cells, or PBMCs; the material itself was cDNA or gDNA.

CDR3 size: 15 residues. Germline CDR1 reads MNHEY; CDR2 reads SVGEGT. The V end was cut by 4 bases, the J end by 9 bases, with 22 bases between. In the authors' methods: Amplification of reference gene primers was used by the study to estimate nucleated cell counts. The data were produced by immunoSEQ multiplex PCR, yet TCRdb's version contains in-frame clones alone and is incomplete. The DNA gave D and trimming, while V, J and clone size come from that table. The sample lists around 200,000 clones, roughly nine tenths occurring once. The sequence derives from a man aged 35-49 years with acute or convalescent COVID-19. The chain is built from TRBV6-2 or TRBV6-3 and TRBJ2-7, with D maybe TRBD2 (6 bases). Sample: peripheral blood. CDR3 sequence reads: CASSFPGRGRVSQYF. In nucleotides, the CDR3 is TGTGCCAGCAGTTTCCCCGGGAGAGGAAGGGTGTCGCAGTACTTC.